Shown below are 19 T cell receptor beta chains from a single sample sequenced in a study of T cells after yellow fever vaccination. TCRdb fed the 5' RACE reads into MiXCR, producing one record per CDR3 protein. The sample records roughly 250,000 distinct CDR3 sequences, approximately 13% being singletons. The sample was CD4+ T cells sorted from PBMCs, taken 45 days after the yellow fever booster vaccination. The source is a young man who received the YFV17D yellow fever vaccine.

This clonotype was seen a few times. The V call is TRBV29-1, the J call TRBJ2-7; unclear D gene. The germline V and J ends were trimmed by 6 bases and 2 bases, with 11 bases remaining between them. CDR1 and CDR2 (germline): SQVTM, ANQGSEA. The CDR3 spans 12 residues. The CDR3 sequence: CSVKTHAYEQYF. The CDR3 bases are TGCAGCGTCAAGACTCACGCCTACGAGCAGTACTTC.

The chain combines TRBV19 with TRBJ2-6; no clear D. V was pared by 5 bases and J by 1 base, with 6 bases between. CDR1 is LNHDA, CDR2 SQIVND, per germline (reference sequence). This CDR3 spans 14 amino acids. The CDR3 here is CASSAASGANVLTF. The CDR3 DNA reads TGTGCCAGTAGTGCGGCTTCTGGGGCCAACGTCCTGACTTTC.

The chain uses TRBV5-1 and TRBJ2-7, with D maybe TRBD1 (6 bases). The CDR3 runs to 14 residues. Germline V CDR1 and CDR2: SGHRS, YFSETQ. The V gene lost 0 bases and the J gene lost 4 bases, with 11 bases spanning the gap. CDR3 sequence: CASSLDRARYEQYF. CDR3 sequence (DNA): TGCGCCAGCAGCTTGGACAGGGCTCGGTACGAGCAGTACTTC.

This clonotype was seen more than once but under ten times. Written as DNA, the CDR3 is TGCGCCAGCTTTCTACTGGCCGGATCCACAGATACGCAGTATTTT. Protein product: CASFLLAGSTDTQYF. This chain links TRBV5-1 with TRBJ2-3; D remains unclear. V lost 7 bases and J lost 2, with 17 bases in between. Germline values: CDR1 SGHRS, CDR2 YFSETQ. The CDR3 spans 15 residues.

This clonotype was observed a few times. The gene calls are TRBV2 and TRBJ2-5; 8 positions match TRBD2. Germline trimming cut 11 bases from V and 5 bases from J; bases unmatched to any gene: 10. Germline CDR1 and CDR2: SNHLY and FYNNEI. CDR3 length equals 13 residues. The CDR3: CAGRGGRLETQYF. The CDR3 DNA sequence: TGTGCCGGTCGTGGCGGGAGGCTGGAGACCCAGTACTTC.

With regard to this clonotype: A read error may account for a junction end that differs from germline. The V gene is TRBV2, the J gene TRBJ2-1, with D uncertain. Per the germline V gene, CDR1 is SNHLY and CDR2 is FYNNEI. This CDR3 is 13 amino acids long. In DNA form, the CDR3 reads TGTGCCAGCAGTGAGAATTCTGTCAATGAACAGTTCTTC. Its translation is CASSENSVNEQFF.

This clonotype was counted a few times. The rearrangement uses TRBV9 and TRBJ1-1; 8 nucleotides line up with TRBD1. Germline-derived CDR1 and CDR2 are SGDLS and YYNGEE. The CDR3 totals 14 residues. V lost 3 bases, J lost 3 bases, and 4 bases stayed unmatched. DNA of the CDR3: TGTGCCAGCAGCGCGGGACAGGAGGACACTGAAGCTTTCTTT. It is translated as CASSAGQEDTEAFF.

The chain joins TRBV20-1 to TRBJ2-3, with D perhaps TRBD2 (5 bases). The CDR3 length is 15 residues. V lost 3 bases, J lost 2 bases, and 15 bases lay in between. Germline V gene sequence: CDR1 DFQATT, CDR2 SNEGSKA (reference sequence). This CDR3 is CSASDSELTTDTQYF. The CDR3 region has the DNA TGCAGTGCTAGTGATAGCGAGCTAACCACAGATACGCAGTATTTT.

This clonotype was counted only a few times. The chain carries TRBV6-2 or TRBV6-3 and TRBJ1-1; D remains ambiguous. The CDR3 runs 12 residues. The V gene's germline CDR1 is MNHEY and CDR2 SVGEGT. The ends were cut back, 2 bases at V and 7 bases at J, with 8 bases in the middle. The CDR3 reads CASSYARLEAFF. The CDR3 nucleotides read TGTGCCAGCAGTTACGCGAGGCTTGAAGCTTTCTTT.

The chain couples TRBV11-2 to TRBJ2-1, with 9 bases identical to TRBD1. V trimming: 3 bases; J trimming: 4 bases; junction bases outside the gene matches: 22. CDR3 length: 21 amino acids. Germline V lookup: CDR1 SGHAT, CDR2 FQNNGV. In nucleotides, the CDR3 is TGTGCCAGCAGCTTGGTTTCCCCGGGACAGGGCTGGCTAGCGAATTACAATGAGCAGTTCTTC. Translation: CASSLVSPGQGWLANYNEQFF.

This clonotype has only a few counts. The chain uses TRBV29-1 and TRBJ2-2; D possibly corresponds to TRBD2 (6 bases). Looked up from germline, CDR1 is SQVTM and CDR2 is ANQGSEA. V dropped 3 bases and J dropped 4 bases, with 12 bases sitting between them. The CDR3 sequence is 14 residues long. The CDR3 sequence is CSVDRGSVTGELFF. CDR3 sequence (DNA): TGCAGCGTTGATCGGGGGTCGGTCACCGGGGAGCTGTTTTTT.

This clonotype was observed many times. The chain uses TRBV7-2 and TRBJ2-1, with D tentatively TRBD2 (5 bases). The CDR3 is 12 amino acids. The germline V gene has CDR1 SGHTA and CDR2 FQGNSA. The germline V and J ends were trimmed by 1 base and 12 bases, with 10 bases remaining between them. The CDR3 protein is CASSLDRGRQFF. The CDR3 DNA reads TGTGCCAGCAGCTTAGACCGGGGTCGGCAGTTCTTC.

This clonotype came up many times. The chain has TRBV5-1 and TRBJ2-6, with D perhaps TRBD1 or TRBD2 (5 bases each). The CDR3 sequence is 15 residues long. V shed 0 bases and J shed 4 bases, with 8 bases lying between them. Per germline, CDR1 SGHRS and CDR2 YFSETQ. The DNA for the CDR3 is TGCGCCAGCAGCTTGGGGGGGTCCGGGGCCAACGTCCTGACTTTC. Residues: CASSLGGSGANVLTF.

This clonotype appeared a few times. The rearrangement joins TRBV18 to TRBJ1-5; TRBD1 agrees at 7 bases. CDR3 length: 14 amino acids. The ends lost 8 bases at V and 10 bases at J; junction bases unmatched: 14. CDR1 and CDR2 from the germline V gene are KGHSH and LQKENI. Here the CDR3 reads CASERDRASGPQHF. The CDR3 DNA is TGTGCCAGCGAACGGGACAGAGCTTCTGGACCCCAGCATTTT. Full variable domain (outside the CDR3, taken from reference TRBV18 and TRBJ1-5): NAGVMQNPRHLVRRRGQEARLRCSPMKGHSHVYWYRQLPEEGLKFMVYLQKENIIDESGMPKERFSAEFPKEGPSILRIQQVVRGDSAAYFCASERDRASGPQHFGDGTRLSIL.

J is TRBJ1-2 and V is TRBV29-1; perhaps TRBD1 as D (6 bases). V lost 4 bases, J lost 2 bases, and 11 bases lay in between. Germline-derived CDR1 and CDR2 are SQVTM and ANQGSEA. This CDR3 comprises 13 residues. CDR3 DNA sequence: TGCAGCGTTGTGGGGGCGTCAAACTATGGCTACACCTTC. Protein: CSVVGASNYGYTF.

This clonotype showed up just a few times. The rearrangement joins TRBV20-1 to TRBJ2-7, with 10 bases aligning to TRBD2. The CDR3 is made up of 14 amino acids. V lost 0 bases to trimming and J lost 2 bases; unmatched junction nucleotides: 1. Germline V gene sequence: CDR1 DFQATT, CDR2 SNEGSKA (reference sequence). The CDR3 region is CSARELAGTYEQYF. The CDR3 nucleotides read TGCAGTGCTAGAGAACTAGCGGGAACCTACGAGCAGTACTTC.

This clonotype was detected a few times. The chain recombines TRBV6-5 with TRBJ2-7; D ambiguous. CDR1 and CDR2 from the germline V gene are MNHEY and SVGAGI. The CDR3 totals 15 residues. V lost 2 bases and J lost 1, with 12 bases in between. DNA of the CDR3: TGTGCCAGCAGTTACGGCAGAGCGATTTCCTACGAGCAGTACTTC. It translates to CASSYGRAISYEQYF.

The gene calls are TRBV7-8 and TRBJ1-1; D remains ambiguous. Looked up from germline, CDR1 is SGHVS and CDR2 is FQNEAQ. V was cut by 0 bases and J by 4 bases, with 9 bases left in between. The CDR3 covers 14 residues. In nucleotides, the CDR3 is TGTGCCAGCAGCTTAGCGGTGGGGAGCACTGAAGCTTTCTTT. Encoded protein: CASSLAVGSTEAFF.

The chain is built from TRBV11-2 and TRBJ2-2, with 7 bases matching TRBD2. The trim removed 7 bases at V and 6 bases at J, leaving 8 bases unmatched. This CDR3 is 14 amino acids long. The germline CDR1 and CDR2 sequences are SGHAT and FQNNGV. As DNA, the CDR3 is TGTGCCAGCATCATCGGACTAGGGGCCGGGGAGCTGTTTTTT. Translation: CASIIGLGAGELFF.